This T cell receptor beta chain was obtained from a study of tumor-infiltrating lymphocytes in primary liver carcinoma. Turning to the study itself: The patient group consisted of men and women aged 30 to 69 years.

Both ends counted, the CDR3 spans 18 residues. Germline assignment: CDR1 MNHNS and CDR2 SASEGT. This clonotype has just a few counts. Its specificity is unknown. The CDR3 end shows no conserved phenylalanine or tryptophan, and so a read error is likely. The DNA is left out, because the CDR3 cannot be placed on it with certainty; the CDR3 is given as TCRdb lists it. Joint extraction of RNA and DNA used roughly 19-31 mg of bulk tissue that was unsorted. Those patients suffered from chronic HBV infection and were treatment-naive. Study-level results: Tumors carried a top-250-clone fraction significantly exceeding that of blood (p = 0.039).

TCR beta cDNA was reverse-transcribed from 450 to 500 ng of total RNA. The reaction used a constant-region primer and ProtoScript II reverse transcriptase. ARM-PCR, slightly modified, supplied the TCR beta libraries through three nested multiplex PCR rounds. The two initial PCR rounds, roughly 9 cycles each, used TRBV1-TRBV30 forward and C-beta reverse primers. TCRdb ran MiXCR on the multiplex PCR reads and lists one entry per CDR3 protein. The repertoire holds about 75,000 distinct CDR3 sequences, around 66% seen once, with approximately 26% in the top ten. This receptor was identified in a man aged 40-50 years with primary liver carcinoma and hepatitis B virus infection. The sequenced sample was tumor-adjacent normal liver tissue. The gene calls are TRBV6-1 and TRBJ2-2; the D call in the table, TRBD1, was not verified against the DNA. The CDR3 spells CASSERGGQGANTGERFL.